The 23 T cell receptor beta chains listed next were all sequenced from one sample in a study of preoperative IRX-2 immunotherapy in early breast cancer. TCRdb's table, derived via immunoSEQ multiplex PCR, lists solely in-frame clones and lacks some. Of tens of thousands of clones listed, around 96% are singletons. Treatment given: preoperative locoregional IRX-2 cytokine immunotherapy. The sequenced sample was tumor tissue, obtained after IRX-2 immunotherapy. Every receptor here comes from a human donor with breast cancer.

This rearrangement joins TRBV13 to TRBJ1-4, with D possibly TRBD1 on 6 matching bases. The germline CDR1 and CDR2 sequences are PRHDT and FYEKMQ (reference sequence). The CDR3 length is 18 residues. Deletions cut 5 bases from V and 0 bases from J, with 19 bases between. The CDR3 nucleotides read TGTGCCAGCAGCACAAGACAGGTCATTGGGACAACTAATGAAAAACTGTTTTTT. This gives the protein CASSTRQVIGTTNEKLFF.

V gene TRBV28 combines with J gene TRBJ1-4; D not certain. Germline V CDR1 and CDR2: MDHEN, SYDVKM. Trimming left V 2 bases short and J 5 bases short, with 12 bases between. The length of the CDR3 is 15 residues. CDR3 loop: CASSLVTQLNEKLFF. The DNA for the CDR3 is TGTGCCAGCAGTTTAGTCACGCAACTGAATGAAAAACTGTTTTTT.

The rearrangement uses TRBV5-6 and TRBJ1-5, with no clear D. CDR1 SGHDT and CDR2 YYEEEE come from the germline V gene. The CDR3 consists of 15 residues. Trimming took 4 bases from V and 7 from J, leaving 18 bases between them. CDR3 loop: CASSLRETLVQPQHF. CDR3 DNA: TGTGCCAGCAGCCTCCGGGAGACATTGGTGCAGCCCCAGCATTTT.

The gene calls are TRBV9 and TRBJ1-1; D remains unclear. V was pared by 1 base and J by 0 bases, with 7 bases between. CDR3 length equals 14 residues. Germline V gene data show CDR1 as SGDLS and CDR2 as YYNGEE. The CDR3 nucleotides read TGTGCCAGCAGCGTAAGGGAGGTGAACACTGAAGCTTTCTTT. It specifies CASSVREVNTEAFF.

J is TRBJ2-3 and V is TRBV7-9; 9 bases line up with TRBD1. The CDR3 runs to 16 residues. Germline loops: CDR1 SEHNR, CDR2 FQNEAQ (reference sequence). With V trimmed by 1 base and J by 3 bases, 5 bases remained unmatched. The CDR3 sequence: CASSLGGTGRTDTQYF. As DNA, the CDR3 is TGTGCCAGCAGCTTAGGGGGGACAGGGAGGACAGATACGCAGTATTTT.

The CDR3 nucleotides read TGTGCCACCTTTCTGGATACGCAGTATTTT. Amino acids: CATFLDTQYF. The chain links TRBV19 to TRBJ2-3; D is unresolved. The CDR3 is 10 residues long. Germline V lookup: CDR1 LNHDA, CDR2 SQIVND (reference sequence). Trimming stripped 10 bases from V and 6 bases from J, with 8 bases between.

The chain carries TRBV7-8 and TRBJ1-2; 8 positions agree with TRBD1. CDR3 length: 15 amino acids. CDR1 and CDR2 from the germline V gene are SGHVS and FQNEAQ. With 3 bases clipped from V and 6 bases from J, the junction kept 9 bases outside the gene matches. This CDR3 is CASSFGQGARDGYTF. CDR3 DNA sequence: TGTGCCAGCAGCTTTGGTCAGGGGGCGCGGGATGGCTACACCTTC.

The V call is TRBV6-5, the J call TRBJ2-7; TRBD2 might be the D (7 bases). Germline V lookup: CDR1 MNHEY, CDR2 SVGAGI. CDR3 size: 14 residues. V lost 5 bases and J 6 bases, leaving 17 bases between the germline ends. This CDR3 reads CASSRGRGEGEQYF. Written as DNA, the CDR3 is TGTGCCAGCAGTAGGGGGAGGGGAGAGGGCGAGCAGTACTTC.

V usage is TRBV25-1 and J usage is TRBJ2-5, with TRBD1 as a possible D gene (5 bases). There are 14 residues in the CDR3. Per the germline V gene, CDR1 is MGHDK and CDR2 is SYGVNS. The ends were cut back, 3 bases at V and 7 bases at J, with 15 bases in the middle. The CDR3 loop is CASSDPRVGGTQYF. The CDR3, as DNA: TGTGCCAGCAGTGACCCCAGGGTGGGTGGGACCCAGTACTTC.

This clone was found a few times. The rearrangement links TRBV7-9 to TRBJ1-4, with TRBD1 matching over 7 bases. CDR3 length: 16 residues. Germline CDR1 SEHNR, CDR2 FQNEAQ (reference sequence). V dropped 5 bases and J dropped 5; count of bases not matched to a gene: 11. CDR3 sequence: CASSHSAEGANEKLFF. CDR3 in DNA: TGTGCCAGCAGCCATAGTGCGGAGGGGGCGAATGAAAAACTGTTTTTT.

The gene calls are TRBV27 and TRBJ2-3, with D possibly TRBD1 on 5 matching bases. The V gene's germline CDR1 is MNHEY and CDR2 SMNVEV (reference sequence). Deletions cut 6 bases from V and 1 base from J, with 11 bases between. CDR3 length: 14 residues. For the CDR3, the DNA is TGTGCCAGCAGGTCCAGGGCCGGCACAGATACGCAGTATTTT. The encoded protein is CASRSRAGTDTQYF.

This chain uses TRBV9 with TRBJ1-3; possibly TRBD1 for D (5 bases). V was shortened by 0 bases and J by 1 base, with 8 bases between the two germline ends. The CDR3 is made up of 15 amino acids. Looked up from germline, CDR1 is SGDLS and CDR2 is YYNGEE. CDR3: CASSVGGGSGNTIYF. CDR3 DNA: TGTGCCAGCAGCGTAGGGGGGGGGTCTGGAAACACCATATATTTT.

The rearrangement joins TRBV19 to TRBJ2-2; 8 bases are shared with TRBD1. This CDR3 contains 14 residues. V lost 6 bases, J lost 7 bases, and 7 bases stayed unmatched. Germline loops: CDR1 LNHDA, CDR2 SQIVND (reference sequence). The DNA for the CDR3 is TGTGCCAGTAGCCTCCAACAGGGGGTCGGGGAGCTGTTTTTT. This sequence encodes CASSLQQGVGELFF.

The rearrangement links TRBV10-2 to TRBJ1-5, with 9 positions matching TRBD1. The CDR3 is 16 residues long. Germline V gene data show CDR1 as WSHSY and CDR2 as SAAADI. J gave up 6 bases and V 8 bases, and 14 bases lay outside the gene matches. In nucleotides, the CDR3 is TGCGCCAGCCGCCTTTATCCGGGACAGGGAAGTCAGCCCCAGCATTTT. Translation gives CASRLYPGQGSQPQHF.

This rearrangement joins TRBV7-6 to TRBJ2-1; unclear D gene. V was clipped by 2 bases and J by 7 bases, with 12 bases between them. The length of the CDR3 is 14 residues. The germline gives CDR1 SGHVS, CDR2 FNYEAQ. CDR3 sequence: CASSLSGATNEQFF. The DNA of the CDR3 is TGTGCCAGCAGCTTATCCGGCGCGACTAATGAGCAGTTCTTC. The variable domain in full, with the rest retrieved from reference TRBV7-6 and TRBJ2-1, is GAGVSQSPRYKVTKRGQDVALRCDPISGHVSLYWYRQALGQGPEFLTYFNYEAQQDKSGLPNDRFSAERPEGSISTLTIQRTEQRDSAMYRCASSLSGATNEQFFGPGTRLTVL.

This chain connects TRBV4-3 to TRBJ2-5; unclear D gene. V lost 5 bases, J lost 4 bases, and 17 bases lay in between. CDR1 is LGHNA and CDR2 is YSLEER in the germline V gene. The CDR3 totals 15 residues. The chain's CDR3 is CASSYFLESGETQYF. Here the CDR3 DNA reads TGCGCCAGCAGCTATTTCTTGGAGTCAGGAGAGACCCAGTACTTC.

In its sample, this clone was seen once. This chain joins TRBV6-5 and TRBJ1-2; 8 positions agree with TRBD1. The CDR3 is 13 residues long. Germline CDR1 is MNHEY and CDR2 is SVGAGI. V was pared by 6 bases and J by 2 bases, with 2 bases of the junction left unmatched. The CDR3 DNA sequence: TGTGCCAGCAGCTGGACAGGGAACTATGGCTACACCTTC. Protein: CASSWTGNYGYTF.

The rearrangement links TRBV30 to TRBJ2-5, with D unclear. CDR1 and CDR2 from the germline V gene are GTSNPN and SVGIG (reference sequence). This CDR3 comprises 14 residues. Trimming left V 0 bases short and J 1 base short, with 9 bases between. CDR3 in amino acids: CAWSVTRFQETQYF. CDR3 DNA sequence: TGTGCCTGGAGTGTCACCAGATTCCAAGAGACCCAGTACTTC.

The chain joins TRBV4-3 to TRBJ2-7, with D perhaps assigned TRBD1 or TRBD2 (5 bases each). The CDR3 has 14 amino acids. Trimming removed 0 bases at V and 2 bases at J, with 8 bases between. Germline CDR1 reads LGHNA; CDR2 reads YSLEER. Here the CDR3 reads CASSQDQGPYEQYF. The CDR3 DNA is TGCGCCAGCAGCCAAGATCAGGGACCCTACGAGCAGTACTTC.

The chain has TRBV27 and TRBJ1-1, with 7 nucleotides matching TRBD1. V was pared by 5 bases and J by 7 bases, with 4 bases of the junction left unmatched. Germline values: CDR1 MNHEY, CDR2 SMNVEV (reference sequence). The CDR3 is 12 residues long. The CDR3 nucleotides are TGTGCCAGCAGTGCACACAGGGGTGAAGCTTTCTTT. Residues: CASSAHRGEAFF.

The chain couples TRBV18 to TRBJ2-2, with 13 nucleotides matching TRBD2. CDR1 is KGHSH, CDR2 LQKENI, per germline. The CDR3 loop spans 16 amino acids. Trimming removed 5 bases from V and 4 bases from J; junction bases left unmatched: 4. The CDR3 reads CASSSRLAGGTGELFF. The DNA of the CDR3 is TGTGCCAGCTCATCAAGACTAGCGGGAGGCACCGGGGAGCTGTTTTTT.

The chain combines TRBV6-5 with TRBJ2-7, with D possibly matching TRBD1 (5 bases). Germline lookup yields CDR1 MNHEY and CDR2 SVGAGI. The CDR3 sequence is 15 residues long. Trimming pared 0 bases from V and 3 bases from J, leaving 12 bases between. DNA of the CDR3: TGTGCCAGCAGTTACTCGTTTCAGGGCAGCTACGAGCAGTACTTC. Protein sequence: CASSYSFQGSYEQYF.

This chain links TRBV5-1 with TRBJ2-7; D is tentatively TRBD1 or TRBD2 (6 bases each). Trimming took 0 bases from V and 4 from J, leaving 14 bases between them. This CDR3 comprises 15 residues. The germline V gene has CDR1 SGHRS and CDR2 YFSETQ. CDR3 residues: CASSLEGGPAYEQYF. The CDR3 DNA follows: TGCGCCAGCAGCTTGGAAGGGGGGCCGGCGTACGAGCAGTACTTC.